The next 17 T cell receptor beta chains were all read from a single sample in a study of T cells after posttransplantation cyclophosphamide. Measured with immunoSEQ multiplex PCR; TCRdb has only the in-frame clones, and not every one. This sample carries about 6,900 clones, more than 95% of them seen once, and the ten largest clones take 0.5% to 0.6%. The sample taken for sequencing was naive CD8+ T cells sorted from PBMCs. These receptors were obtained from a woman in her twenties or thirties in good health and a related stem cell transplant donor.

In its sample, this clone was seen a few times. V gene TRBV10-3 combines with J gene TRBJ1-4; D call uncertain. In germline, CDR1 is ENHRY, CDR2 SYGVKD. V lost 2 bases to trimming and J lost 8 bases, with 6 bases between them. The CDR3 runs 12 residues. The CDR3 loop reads CAISEDGEKLFF. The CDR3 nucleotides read TGTGCCATCAGTGAGGACGGGGAAAAACTGTTTTTT.

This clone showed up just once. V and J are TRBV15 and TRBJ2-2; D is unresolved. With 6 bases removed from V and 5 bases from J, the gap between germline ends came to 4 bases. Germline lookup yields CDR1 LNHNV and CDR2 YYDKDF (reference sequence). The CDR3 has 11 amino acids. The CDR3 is CATRETGELFF. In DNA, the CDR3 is TGTGCCACCAGGGAGACCGGGGAGCTGTTTTTT.

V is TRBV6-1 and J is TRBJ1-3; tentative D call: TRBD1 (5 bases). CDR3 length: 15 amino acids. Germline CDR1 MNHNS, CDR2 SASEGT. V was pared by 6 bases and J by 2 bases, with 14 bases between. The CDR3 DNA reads TGTGCCAGCAGAGGGAGGGGCGGCGCTGGAAACACCATATATTTT. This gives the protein CASRGRGGAGNTIYF.

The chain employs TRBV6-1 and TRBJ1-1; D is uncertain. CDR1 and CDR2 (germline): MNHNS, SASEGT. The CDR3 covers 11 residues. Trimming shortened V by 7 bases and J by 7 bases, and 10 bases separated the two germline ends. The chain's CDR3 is CASTVGLEAFF. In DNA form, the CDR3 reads TGTGCCAGCACCGTTGGCCTTGAAGCTTTCTTT.

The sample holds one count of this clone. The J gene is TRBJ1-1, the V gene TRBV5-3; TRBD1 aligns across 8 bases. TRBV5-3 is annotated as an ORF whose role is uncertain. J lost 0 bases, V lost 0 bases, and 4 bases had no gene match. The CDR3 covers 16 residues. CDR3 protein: CARSLDRGAMNTEAFF. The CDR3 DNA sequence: TGTGCCAGAAGCTTGGACAGGGGGGCCATGAACACTGAAGCTTTCTTT.

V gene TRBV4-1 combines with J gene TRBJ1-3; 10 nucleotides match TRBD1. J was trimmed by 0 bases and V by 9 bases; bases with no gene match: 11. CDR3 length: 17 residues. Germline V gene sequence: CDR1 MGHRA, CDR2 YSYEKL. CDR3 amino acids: CARPPGQGTHSGNTIYF. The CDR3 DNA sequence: TGCGCCAGGCCGCCGGGACAGGGGACCCACTCTGGAAACACCATATATTTT.

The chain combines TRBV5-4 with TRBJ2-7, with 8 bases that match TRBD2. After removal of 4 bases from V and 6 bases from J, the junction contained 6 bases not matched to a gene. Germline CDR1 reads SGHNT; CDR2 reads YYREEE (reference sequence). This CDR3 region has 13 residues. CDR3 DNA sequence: TGTGCCAGCAGCCCGGGGGGGACGAGCGAGCAGTACTTC. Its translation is CASSPGGTSEQYF. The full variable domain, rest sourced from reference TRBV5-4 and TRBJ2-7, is ETGVTQSPTHLIKTRGQQVTLRCSSQSGHNTVSWYQQALGQGPQFIFQYYREEENGRGNFPPRFSGLQFPNYSSELNVNALELDDSALYLCASSPGGTSEQYFGPGTRLTVT.

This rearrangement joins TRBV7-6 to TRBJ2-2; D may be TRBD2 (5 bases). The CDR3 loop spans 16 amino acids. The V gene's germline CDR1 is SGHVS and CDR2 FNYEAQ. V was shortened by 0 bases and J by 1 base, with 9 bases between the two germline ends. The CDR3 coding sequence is TGTGCCAGCAGCTTAGCGCCCAGCGGGAACACCGGGGAGCTGTTTTTT. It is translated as CASSLAPSGNTGELFF. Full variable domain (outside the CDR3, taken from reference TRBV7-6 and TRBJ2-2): GAGVSQSPRYKVTKRGQDVALRCDPISGHVSLYWYRQALGQGPEFLTYFNYEAQQDKSGLPNDRFSAERPEGSISTLTIQRTEQRDSAMYRCASSLAPSGNTGELFFGEGSRLTVL.

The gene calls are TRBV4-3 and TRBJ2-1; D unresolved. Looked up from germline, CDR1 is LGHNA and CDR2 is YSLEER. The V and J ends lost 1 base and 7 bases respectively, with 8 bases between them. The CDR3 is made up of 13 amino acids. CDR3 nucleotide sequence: TGCGCCAGCAGCCAAGGCCGGCGGAATGAGCAGTTCTTC. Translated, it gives CASSQGRRNEQFF.

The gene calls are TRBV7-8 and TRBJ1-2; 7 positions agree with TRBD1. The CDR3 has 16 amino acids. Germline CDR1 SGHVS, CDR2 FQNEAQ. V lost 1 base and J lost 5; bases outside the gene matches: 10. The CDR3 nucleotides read TGTGCCAGCAGCTTAGAATCGCTAGGGGGCAGTTATGGCTACACCTTC. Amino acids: CASSLESLGGSYGYTF.

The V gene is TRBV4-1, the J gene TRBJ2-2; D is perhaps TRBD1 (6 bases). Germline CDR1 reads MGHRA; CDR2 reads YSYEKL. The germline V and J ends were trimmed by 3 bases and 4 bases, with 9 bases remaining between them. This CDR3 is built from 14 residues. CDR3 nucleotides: TGCGCCAGCAGCCACTCACAGGGCACCGGGGAGCTGTTTTTT. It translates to CASSHSQGTGELFF.

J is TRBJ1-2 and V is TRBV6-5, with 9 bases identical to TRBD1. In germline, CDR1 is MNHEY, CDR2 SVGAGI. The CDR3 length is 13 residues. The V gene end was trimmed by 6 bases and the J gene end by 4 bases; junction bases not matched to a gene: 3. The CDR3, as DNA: TGTGCCAGCAGCACGACAGGGGGCTATGGCTACACCTTC. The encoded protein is CASSTTGGYGYTF.

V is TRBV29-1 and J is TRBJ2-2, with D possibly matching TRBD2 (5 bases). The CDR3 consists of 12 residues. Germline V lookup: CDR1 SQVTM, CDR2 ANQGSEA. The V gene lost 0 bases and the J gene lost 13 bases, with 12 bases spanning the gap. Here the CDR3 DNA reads TGCAGCGTTGAAGATCCACGGGGATGGCTGTTTTTT. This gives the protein CSVEDPRGWLFF.

CDR3 sequence (DNA): TGTGCCAGCAGCGCGGCGGACTCCTCCTACGAGCAGTACTTC. This sequence encodes CASSAADSSYEQYF. This chain connects TRBV9 to TRBJ2-5, with D perhaps TRBD2 (5 bases). The DNA matches TRBJ2-7 better at its end, which makes the J call doubtful. Germline assignment: CDR1 SGDLS and CDR2 YYNGEE. This CDR3 is built from 14 residues.

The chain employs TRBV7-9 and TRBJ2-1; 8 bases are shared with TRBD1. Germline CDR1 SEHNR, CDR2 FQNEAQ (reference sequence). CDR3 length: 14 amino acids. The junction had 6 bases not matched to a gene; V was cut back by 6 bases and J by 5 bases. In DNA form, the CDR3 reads TGTGCCAGCAGTCCGGACAGGGTGGACAATGAGCAGTTCTTC. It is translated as CASSPDRVDNEQFF.

The CDR3 reads CAWGPSYNEQFF. CDR3 DNA: TGTGCCTGGGGGCCGTCCTACAATGAGCAGTTCTTC. This sequence joins TRBV30 and TRBJ2-1; D is unclear. CDR1 GTSNPN and CDR2 SVGIG come from the germline V gene (reference sequence). The CDR3 has 12 residues. Deletions cut 5 bases from V and 1 base from J, with 6 bases between.

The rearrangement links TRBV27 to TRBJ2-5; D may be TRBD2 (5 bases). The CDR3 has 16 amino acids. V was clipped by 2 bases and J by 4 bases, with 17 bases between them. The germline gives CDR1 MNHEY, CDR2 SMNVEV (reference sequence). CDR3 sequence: CASSLGQASRGETQYF. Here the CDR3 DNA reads TGTGCCAGCAGTTTAGGTCAGGCCAGTCGGGGAGAGACCCAGTACTTC.